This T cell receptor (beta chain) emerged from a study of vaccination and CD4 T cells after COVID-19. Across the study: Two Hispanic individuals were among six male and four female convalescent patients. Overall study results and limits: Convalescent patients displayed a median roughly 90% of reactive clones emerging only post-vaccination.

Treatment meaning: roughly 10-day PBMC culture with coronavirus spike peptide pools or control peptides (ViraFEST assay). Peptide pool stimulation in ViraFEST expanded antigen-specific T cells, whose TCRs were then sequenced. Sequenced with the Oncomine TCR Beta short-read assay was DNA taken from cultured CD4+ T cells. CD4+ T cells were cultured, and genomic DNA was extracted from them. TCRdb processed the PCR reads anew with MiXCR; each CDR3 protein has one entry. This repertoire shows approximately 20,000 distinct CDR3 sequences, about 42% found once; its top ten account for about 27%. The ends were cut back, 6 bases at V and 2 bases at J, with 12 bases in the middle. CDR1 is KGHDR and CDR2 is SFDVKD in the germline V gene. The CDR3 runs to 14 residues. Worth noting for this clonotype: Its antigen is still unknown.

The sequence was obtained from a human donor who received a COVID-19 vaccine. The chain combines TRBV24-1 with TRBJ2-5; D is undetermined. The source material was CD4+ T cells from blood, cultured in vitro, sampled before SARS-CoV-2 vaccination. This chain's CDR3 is CATSSVLGQETQYF. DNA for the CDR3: TGTGCCACCAGTTCGGTGCTCGGGCAAGAGACCCAGTACTTC.